Sequencing of this T cell receptor (beta chain) was carried out in a study of OX40 agonist ivuxolimab in advanced cancers. Study-wide background: Those treated in dose escalation had hepatocellular carcinoma, melanoma, renal cell cancer or head and neck cancer.

The CDR3 sequence is 15 residues long. Germline CDR1 SGHAT, CDR2 FQNNGV. Trimming took 5 bases from V and 4 from J, leaving 18 bases between them. Clones were sequenced by immunoSEQ multiplex PCR, and TCRdb holds only the in-frame ones, with some missing. The sample carries some 97,000 clones, approximately 90% recorded once. The material was CD4+ or CD8+ T cells sorted from blood, obtained in a trial of the OX40 agonist ivuxolimab. The chain combines TRBV11-2 with TRBJ2-7; D gene uncertain. This TCR derives from an adult with an advanced solid tumor such as melanoma, head and neck, liver or kidney cancer. Written as DNA, the CDR3 is TGTGCCAGCAGCGTGGTGGACCAAAAGAAGTACGAGCAGTACTTC. Translation gives CASSVVDQKKYEQYF.